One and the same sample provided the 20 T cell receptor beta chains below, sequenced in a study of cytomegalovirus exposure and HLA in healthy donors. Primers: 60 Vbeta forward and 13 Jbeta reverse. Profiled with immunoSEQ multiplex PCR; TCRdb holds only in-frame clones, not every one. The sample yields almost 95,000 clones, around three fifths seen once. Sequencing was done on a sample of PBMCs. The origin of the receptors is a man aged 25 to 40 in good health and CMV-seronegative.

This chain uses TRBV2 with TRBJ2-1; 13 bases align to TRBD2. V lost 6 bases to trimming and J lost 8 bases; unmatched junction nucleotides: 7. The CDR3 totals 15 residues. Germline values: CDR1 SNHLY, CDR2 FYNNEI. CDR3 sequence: CASRSGTSGTDEQFF. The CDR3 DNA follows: TGTGCCAGCAGGTCCGGGACTAGCGGGACCGATGAGCAGTTCTTC.

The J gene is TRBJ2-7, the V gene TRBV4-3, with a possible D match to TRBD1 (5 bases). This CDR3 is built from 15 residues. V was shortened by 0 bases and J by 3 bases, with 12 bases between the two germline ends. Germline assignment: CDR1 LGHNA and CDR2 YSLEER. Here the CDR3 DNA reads TGCGCCAGCAGCCAAGATCCCAAGCAGGGCTACGAGCAGTACTTC. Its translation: CASSQDPKQGYEQYF.

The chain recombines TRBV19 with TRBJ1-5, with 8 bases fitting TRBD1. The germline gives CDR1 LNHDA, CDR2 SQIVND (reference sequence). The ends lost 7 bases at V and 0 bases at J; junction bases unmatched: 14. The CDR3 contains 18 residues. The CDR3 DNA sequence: TGTGCCAGTACCACCTCGACAGGGGCGGAAAATAGCAATCAGCCCCAGCATTTT. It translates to CASTTSTGAENSNQPQHF.

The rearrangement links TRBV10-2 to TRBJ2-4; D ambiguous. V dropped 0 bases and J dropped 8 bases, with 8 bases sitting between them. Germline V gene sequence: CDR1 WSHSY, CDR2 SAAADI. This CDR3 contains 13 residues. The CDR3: CASSESHRDIQYF. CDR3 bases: TGCGCCAGCAGTGAGTCCCACCGAGACATTCAGTACTTC.

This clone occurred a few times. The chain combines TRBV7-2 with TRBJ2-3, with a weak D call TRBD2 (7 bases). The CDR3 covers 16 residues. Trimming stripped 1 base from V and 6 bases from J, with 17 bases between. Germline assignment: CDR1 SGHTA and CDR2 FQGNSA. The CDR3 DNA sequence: TGTGCCAGCAGCTTAGTTAGAGGGGGGGCCATTGATACGCAGTATTTT. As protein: CASSLVRGGAIDTQYF. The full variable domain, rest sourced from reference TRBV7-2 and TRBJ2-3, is GAGVSQSPSNKVTEKGKDVELRCDPISGHTALYWYRQSLGQGLEFLIYFQGNSAPDKSGLPSDRFSAERTGGSVSTLTIQRTQQEDSAVYLCASSLVRGGAIDTQYFGPGTRLTVL.

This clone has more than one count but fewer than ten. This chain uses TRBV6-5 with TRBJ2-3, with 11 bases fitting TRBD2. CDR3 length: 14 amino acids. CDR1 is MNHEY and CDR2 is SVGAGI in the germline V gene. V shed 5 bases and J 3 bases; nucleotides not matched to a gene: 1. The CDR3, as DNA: TGTGCCAGCAGTGCTAGCGGGGGGACAGATACGCAGTATTTT. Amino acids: CASSASGGTDTQYF.

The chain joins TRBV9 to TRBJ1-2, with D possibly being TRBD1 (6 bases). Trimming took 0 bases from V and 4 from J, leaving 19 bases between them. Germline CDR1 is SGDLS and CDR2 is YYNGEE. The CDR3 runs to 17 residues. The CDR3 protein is CASSVVPGQVGGYGYTF. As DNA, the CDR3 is TGTGCCAGCAGCGTAGTACCGGGGCAAGTAGGGGGCTATGGCTACACCTTC.

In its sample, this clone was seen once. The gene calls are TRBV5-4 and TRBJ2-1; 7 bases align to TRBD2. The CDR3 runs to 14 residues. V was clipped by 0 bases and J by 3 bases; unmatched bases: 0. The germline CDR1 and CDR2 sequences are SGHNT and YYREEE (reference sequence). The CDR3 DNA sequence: TGTGCCAGCAGCTTGGCTAGCGGCTACAATGAGCAGTTCTTC. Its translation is CASSLASGYNEQFF.

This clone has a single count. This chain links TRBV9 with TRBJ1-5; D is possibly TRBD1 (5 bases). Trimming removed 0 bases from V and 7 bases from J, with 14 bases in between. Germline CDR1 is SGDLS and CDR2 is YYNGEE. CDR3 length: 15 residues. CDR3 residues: CASSVEGHLLQPQHF. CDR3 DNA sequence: TGTGCCAGCAGCGTAGAAGGACACCTTTTGCAGCCCCAGCATTTT. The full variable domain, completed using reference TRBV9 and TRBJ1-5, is DSGVTQTPKHLITATGQRVTLRCSPRSGDLSVYWYQQSLDQGLQFLIQYYNGEERAKGNILERFSAQQFPDLHSELNLSSLELGDSALYFCASSVEGHLLQPQHFGDGTRLSIL.

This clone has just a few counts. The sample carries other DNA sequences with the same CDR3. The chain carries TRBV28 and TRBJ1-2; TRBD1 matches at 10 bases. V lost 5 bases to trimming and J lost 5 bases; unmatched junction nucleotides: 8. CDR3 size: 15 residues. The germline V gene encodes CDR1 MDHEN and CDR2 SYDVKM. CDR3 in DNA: TGTGCCAGCAGTCCCCGGGACAGGGGTGCTTATGGCTACACCTTC. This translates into CASSPRDRGAYGYTF.

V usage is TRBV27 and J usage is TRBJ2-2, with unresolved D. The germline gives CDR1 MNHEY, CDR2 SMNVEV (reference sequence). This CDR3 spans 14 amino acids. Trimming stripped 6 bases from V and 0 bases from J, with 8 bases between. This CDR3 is CASRRDANTGELFF. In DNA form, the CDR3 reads TGTGCCAGCAGGAGAGATGCGAACACCGGGGAGCTGTTTTTT.

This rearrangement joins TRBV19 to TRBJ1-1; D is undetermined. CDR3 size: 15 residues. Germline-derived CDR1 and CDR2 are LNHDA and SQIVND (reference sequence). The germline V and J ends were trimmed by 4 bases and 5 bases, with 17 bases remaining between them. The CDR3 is CASSTELGRDTEAFF. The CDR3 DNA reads TGTGCCAGTAGTACAGAACTAGGACGGGATACTGAAGCTTTCTTT.

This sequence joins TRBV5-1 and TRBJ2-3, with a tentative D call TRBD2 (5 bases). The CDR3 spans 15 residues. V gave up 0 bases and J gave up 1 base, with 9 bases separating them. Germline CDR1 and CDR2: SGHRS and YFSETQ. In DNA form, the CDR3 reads TGCGCCAGCAGCTTGGCGTACGGGGGCACAGATACGCAGTATTTT. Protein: CASSLAYGGTDTQYF. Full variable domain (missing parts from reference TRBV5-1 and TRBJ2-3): KAGVTQTPRYLIKTRGQQVTLSCSPISGHRSVSWYQQTPGQGLQFLFEYFSETQRNKGNFPGRFSGRQFSNSRSEMNVSTLELGDSALYLCASSLAYGGTDTQYFGPGTRLTVL.

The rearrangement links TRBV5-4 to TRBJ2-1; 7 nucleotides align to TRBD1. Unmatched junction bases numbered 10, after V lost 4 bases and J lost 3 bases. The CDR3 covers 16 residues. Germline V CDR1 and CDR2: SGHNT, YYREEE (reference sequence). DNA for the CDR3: TGTGCCAGCAGCAACGCCGGGACAGCCATCTACAATGAGCAGTTCTTC. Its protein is CASSNAGTAIYNEQFF.

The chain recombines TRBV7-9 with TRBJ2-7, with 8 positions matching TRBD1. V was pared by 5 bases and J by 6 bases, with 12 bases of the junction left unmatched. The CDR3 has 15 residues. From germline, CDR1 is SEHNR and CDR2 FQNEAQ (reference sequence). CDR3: CASSHGTGLSIEQYF. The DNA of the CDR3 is TGTGCCAGCAGCCACGGGACAGGACTCTCTATCGAGCAGTACTTC.

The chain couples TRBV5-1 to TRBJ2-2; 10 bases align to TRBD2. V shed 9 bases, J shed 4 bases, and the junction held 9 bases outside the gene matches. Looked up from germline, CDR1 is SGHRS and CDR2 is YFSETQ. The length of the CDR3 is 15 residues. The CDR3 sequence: CATQTGTSVTGELFF. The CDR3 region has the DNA TGCGCCACCCAGACCGGGACTAGCGTCACCGGGGAGCTGTTTTTT. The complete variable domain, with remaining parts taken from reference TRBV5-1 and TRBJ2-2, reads KAGVTQTPRYLIKTRGQQVTLSCSPISGHRSVSWYQQTPGQGLQFLFEYFSETQRNKGNFPGRFSGRQFSNSRSEMNVSTLELGDSALYLCATQTGTSVTGELFFGEGSRLTVL.

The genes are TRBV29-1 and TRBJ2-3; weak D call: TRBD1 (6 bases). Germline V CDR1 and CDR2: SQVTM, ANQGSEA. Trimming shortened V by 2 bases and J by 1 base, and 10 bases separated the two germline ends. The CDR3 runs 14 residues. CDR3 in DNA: TGCAGCGTTGAACGAGGGGGAGGCACAGATACGCAGTATTTT. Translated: CSVERGGGTDTQYF.

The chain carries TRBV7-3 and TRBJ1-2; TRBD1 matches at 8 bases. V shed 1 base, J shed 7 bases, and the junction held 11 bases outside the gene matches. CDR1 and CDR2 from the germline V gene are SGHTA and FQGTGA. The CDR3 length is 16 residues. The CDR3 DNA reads TGTGCCAGCAGCTTAATTGGCCCCGGACAGGGCCCTGGCTACACCTTC. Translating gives CASSLIGPGQGPGYTF.

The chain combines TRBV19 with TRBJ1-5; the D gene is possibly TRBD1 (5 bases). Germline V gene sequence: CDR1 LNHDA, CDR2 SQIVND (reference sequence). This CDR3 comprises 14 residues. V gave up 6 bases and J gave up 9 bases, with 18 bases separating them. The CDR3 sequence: CASSRRGDVPPQHF. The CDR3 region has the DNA TGTGCCAGTAGCAGACGGGGGGATGTACCGCCCCAGCATTTT.

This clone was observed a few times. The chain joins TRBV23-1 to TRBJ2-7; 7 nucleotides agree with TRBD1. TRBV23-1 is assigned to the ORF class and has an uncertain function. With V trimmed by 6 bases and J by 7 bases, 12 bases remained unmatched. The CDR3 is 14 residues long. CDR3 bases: TGCGCCAGCAGGCAGGACAGGACCTTAGAAGAGCAGTACTTC. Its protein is CASRQDRTLEEQYF.